This T cell receptor beta chain was captured in a study of blood T cells in healthy people across ages. A J-beta primer mix and a sample-barcoded 5' primer were used in a second PCR of about 7 to 12 cycles. Unique molecular identifiers of 12 random nucleotides labeled each cDNA. TCRdb re-called the 5' RACE reads through MiXCR, storing one row per CDR3 protein. The sample yields roughly 1,500,000 distinct CDR3 sequences, 35% to 45% seen once. No fewer than 5.5 micrograms of total RNA were isolated from every sample. CDR3 length: 13 amino acids. V gave up 6 bases and J gave up 1 base, with 9 bases separating them. Per germline, CDR1 MNHNY and CDR2 SVGAGI (reference sequence).

The sequence was collected from a woman aged 18-30 years in good health. The sequenced sample was blood. This chain links TRBV6-6 with TRBJ1-1; the D is unclear. CDR3: CASRQVSNTEAFF. The CDR3 bases are TGTGCCAGCAGGCAGGTTTCGAACACTGAAGCTTTCTTT.